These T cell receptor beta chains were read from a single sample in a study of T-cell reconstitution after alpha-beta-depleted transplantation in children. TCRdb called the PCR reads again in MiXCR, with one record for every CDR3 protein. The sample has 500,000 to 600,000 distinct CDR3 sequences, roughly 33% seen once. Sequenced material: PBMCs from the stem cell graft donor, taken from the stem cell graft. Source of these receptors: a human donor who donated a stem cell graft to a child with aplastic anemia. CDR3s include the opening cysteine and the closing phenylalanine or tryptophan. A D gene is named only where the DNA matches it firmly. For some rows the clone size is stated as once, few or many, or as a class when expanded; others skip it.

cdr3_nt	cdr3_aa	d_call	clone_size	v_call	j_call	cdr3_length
TGTGCCAGCAGCGCAGGAGGGGGTCGTCAGCCCCAGCATTTT	CASSAGGGRQPQHF	.	.	TRBV9	TRBJ1-5	14
TGCAGTGCTAGAGATCGCGGGAGGGCCCGGGAGCTGTTTTTT	CSARDRGRARELFF	TRBD2	.	TRBV20-1	TRBJ2-2	14
TGCAGCGTTGGATTTGGGGCTAGCGGGAGTTCTGAGCAGTTCTTC	CSVGFGASGSSEQFF	TRBD2	few	TRBV29-1	TRBJ2-1	15
TGTGCCAGCTCACAGTCAGTAGCTTATAGCAATCAGCCCCAGCATTTT	CASSQSVAYSNQPQHF	.	few	TRBV18	TRBJ1-5	16
TGTGCCAGCAGCTACAAGACTAGCACAGATACGCAGTATTTT	CASSYKTSTDTQYF	.	.	TRBV7-9	TRBJ2-3	14
TGTGCCAGCAGCCTGGGTAGCGGGACCTACAATGAGCAGTTCTTC	CASSLGSGTYNEQFF	TRBD2	.	TRBV7-3	TRBJ2-1	15
TGTGCCAGCAGCCGGGGACAGGGGGTCGGGAATGAGCAGTTCTTC	CASSRGQGVGNEQFF	TRBD1	.	TRBV12-3/TRBV12-4	TRBJ2-1	15
TGTGCCAGCAGTTACTCGCAGATGGGGCGCAACACTGAAGCTTTCTTT	CASSYSQMGRNTEAFF	.	.	TRBV6-5	TRBJ1-1	16
TGTGCCAGCAGCGCTAGCGGGAGAGGCTGGTTGACAGATACGCAGTATTTT	CASSASGRGWLTDTQYF	TRBD2	few	TRBV9	TRBJ2-3	17
TGTGCCAGCAGCTTAGGTGCTGGGGATACGCAGTATTTT	CASSLGAGDTQYF	.	few	TRBV7-8	TRBJ2-3	13
TGTGCCAGCAGCCGGGGACAATTCAGGATTTCTGGCGGGACTACTAGCACAGATACGCAGTATTTT	CASSRGQFRISGGTTSTDTQYF	.	.	TRBV4-2	TRBJ2-3	22
TGTGCCAGCAGCAGGGGACAGAACTATGGCTACACCTTC	CASSRGQNYGYTF	TRBD1	few	TRBV11-2	TRBJ1-2	13
TGTGCCAGCAGCGATGCCGGGACTAGTGAGGAGACCCAGTACTTC	CASSDAGTSEETQYF	TRBD2	.	TRBV7-9	TRBJ2-5	15
TGTGCCACCAGTGATTTGTTTGGCTACACCTTC	CATSDLFGYTF	.	few	TRBV24-1	TRBJ1-2	11
TGCAGCGGAAGACTAGCGGGAAACTACAATGAGCAGTTCTTC	CSGRLAGNYNEQFF	TRBD2	many	TRBV29-1	TRBJ2-1	14
TGTGCCAGCTCAACCGACAGGGAAGCTTTCTTT	CASSTDREAFF	.	.	TRBV18	TRBJ1-1	11
TGTGCCACGCGACAGGGGGCCACAGATACGCAGTATTTT	CATRQGATDTQYF	TRBD1	.	TRBV12-3/TRBV12-4	TRBJ2-3	13
TGCAGTGCCGACAGGGCCCACGAGCAGTACTTC	CSADRAHEQYF	TRBD1	.	TRBV20-1	TRBJ2-7	11
TGTGCCAGCGGGACTAGCGGGAGTGAGACCCAGTACTTC	CASGTSGSETQYF	TRBD2	few	TRBV6-2/TRBV6-3	TRBJ2-5	13
TGTGCCAGTACCGGGGACAGGGAGGGCTATGGCTACACCTTC	CASTGDREGYGYTF	TRBD1	.	TRBV19	TRBJ1-2	14
TGTGCCAGCAGCCCCTCCAAGGGAAGGGGCTACACCTTC	CASSPSKGRGYTF	.	few	TRBV12-3/TRBV12-4	TRBJ1-2	13
TGCAGCGTTGAAGGACAGGGGGGAAATGAGCAGTTCTTC	CSVEGQGGNEQFF	TRBD1	few	TRBV29-1	TRBJ2-1	13
TGTGCCAGTGGGCAGGGAGATACGCAGTATTTT	CASGQGDTQYF	.	.	TRBV19	TRBJ2-3	11
TGCAGTGGCTCACGGGGGCTCGGCGAGACCCAGTACTTC	CSGSRGLGETQYF	.	many	TRBV20-1	TRBJ2-5	13
TGTGCCAGCAGCTACGGCAGGGGGCGCGGGACTGAAGCTTTCTTT	CASSYGRGRGTEAFF	TRBD1	.	TRBV12-3/TRBV12-4	TRBJ1-1	15
TGTGCCAGCAGTTTATCCCCTAGAGGCACTGAAGCTTTCTTT	CASSLSPRGTEAFF	.	few	TRBV27	TRBJ1-1	14
TGTGCCATCAGGGGACAGGGCGGCAATCAGCCCCAGCATTTT	CAIRGQGGNQPQHF	TRBD1	.	TRBV10-3	TRBJ1-5	14
TGCAGTGCTAGAACTAGCGGGAGGAGACCTAGCACAGATACGCAGTATTTT	CSARTSGRRPSTDTQYF	TRBD2	.	TRBV20-1	TRBJ2-3	17
TGTGCCAGCAGTTTACCCCGGGACAGTTACAATGAGCAGTTCTTC	CASSLPRDSYNEQFF	TRBD1	.	TRBV28	TRBJ2-1	15
TGTGCCAGCAACCCCCTAGCGGGGTTGTTTGCCCAGTACTTC	CASNPLAGLFAQYF	TRBD2	.	TRBV28	TRBJ2-5	14
TGCAGTGCTAGAGTTCGTGAGACCCAGTACTTC	CSARVRETQYF	.	many	TRBV20-1	TRBJ2-5	11
TGTGCCAGCAGCAGAGGTCAGGGGGTGACGAACACTGAAGCTTTCTTT	CASSRGQGVTNTEAFF	TRBD1	.	TRBV11-2	TRBJ1-1	16
TGTGCCTGGAGTGTTGGTGGCTTCAGGGCCAATGAGCAGTTCTTC	CAWSVGGFRANEQFF	.	many	TRBV30	TRBJ2-1	15
TGTGCCAGCAGTCAATCGACAGGGGACCGGACCTACGAGCAGTACTTC	CASSQSTGDRTYEQYF	TRBD1	.	TRBV6-5	TRBJ2-7	16
TGTGCCAGCAGTCTCGGGTGGGACACCCAGTACTTC	CASSLGWDTQYF	.	few	TRBV7-9	TRBJ2-5	12
TGTGCCAGCAGCCCCGCCCGATGGGACAATGAGCAGTTCTTC	CASSPARWDNEQFF	.	once	TRBV13	TRBJ2-1	14
TGTGCCAGCAGTTACAGGTCTGGGGCCAACGTCCTGACTTTC	CASSYRSGANVLTF	.	few	TRBV6-5	TRBJ2-6	14
TGTGCCAGCAGCTTAGCGAGTGCGCGGGGGGCCAACGTCCTGACTTTC	CASSLASARGANVLTF	.	few	TRBV7-6	TRBJ2-6	16
TGTGCCAGCGGCAGGGGAGGTAATTCACCCCTCCACTTT	CASGRGGNSPLHF	.	.	TRBV3-1	TRBJ1-6	13
TGTGCCAGCAGTTATGGGACAGGGCCTCGGGAGCAGTTCTTC	CASSYGTGPREQFF	TRBD1	few	TRBV12-3/TRBV12-4	TRBJ2-1	14
TGTGCCAGCCAGGGCGACAGGGGCACCGGGGAGCTGTTTTTT	CASQGDRGTGELFF	TRBD1	.	TRBV2	TRBJ2-2	14
TGTGCCAGCAGTCATCTATCCGCCCGGGGCGGGAGTTCCTACAATGAGCAGTTCTTC	CASSHLSARGGSSYNEQFF	TRBD2	few	TRBV6-1	TRBJ2-1	19
TGTGCCAGCAGCTTAGTTCAGGCCACTGAAGCTTTCTTT	CASSLVQATEAFF	.	.	TRBV7-2	TRBJ1-1	13
TGTGCCTGGAGTGTTGGGCCGGGACTAGCGAACATTCAGTACTTC	CAWSVGPGLANIQYF	TRBD2	.	TRBV30	TRBJ2-4	15
TGTGCCTGGAGCGCGGACAGGGCTAATGAAGCTTTCTTT	CAWSADRANEAFF	TRBD1	.	TRBV30	TRBJ1-1	13
TGTGCCAGCAGAACCCCGGTGGCTGAAGCTTTCTTT	CASRTPVAEAFF	.	.	TRBV7-9	TRBJ1-1	12
TGTGCCAGCAGTTACACCAGGGCAGGGCCCTATGGCTACACCTTC	CASSYTRAGPYGYTF	.	few	TRBV6-5	TRBJ1-2	15
TGCGCCAGCAGCTCCCGGGACCCATACAATGAGCAGTTCTTC	CASSSRDPYNEQFF	.	few	TRBV5-1	TRBJ2-1	14
TGTGCCAGCAGCAAGGGTAGTTACTCTTTTGGGGCCAACGTCCTGACTTTC	CASSKGSYSFGANVLTF	.	.	TRBV21-1	TRBJ2-6	17
TGCAGTGCTAGACCGGCCAGTAACACTGAAGCTTTCTTT	CSARPASNTEAFF	.	.	TRBV20-1	TRBJ1-1	13
TGTGCCAGCACTGACGTGTTGGGGACCCAGTACTTC	CASTDVLGTQYF	.	.	TRBV6-6	TRBJ2-5	12
TGTGCCAGCAGTTATCCCGGGACAGGGCGTTTCGAGCAGTACTTC	CASSYPGTGRFEQYF	TRBD1	.	TRBV27	TRBJ2-7	15
TGCAGCTCGGAAACAGGGGGCAATGAGCAGTTCTTC	CSSETGGNEQFF	TRBD1	many	TRBV29-1	TRBJ2-1	12
TGTGCCAGCAGCCGACACAGGGGGCCTGGGGCCAACGTCCTGACTTTC	CASSRHRGPGANVLTF	TRBD1	.	TRBV7-2	TRBJ2-6	16
TGTGCCAGCAGCTTTTTGCTAGCGGGACAGGCCTACAATGAGCAGTTCTTC	CASSFLLAGQAYNEQFF	.	.	TRBV11-3	TRBJ2-1	17
TGCAGCGTTGAAGATGGGCAGGGGGGCGATGAGCAGTTCTTC	CSVEDGQGGDEQFF	.	.	TRBV29-1	TRBJ2-1	14
TGTGCCAGCAGCTCGGAACAGGGAGGGTGGAATGAGCAGTTCTTC	CASSSEQGGWNEQFF	.	.	TRBV7-9	TRBJ2-1	15